Each of the 27 T cell receptor beta chains below was sequenced from the same sample in a study of T-cell memory formation after mild COVID-19. TCRdb re-derived calls from the 5' RACE reads in MiXCR, one entry per CDR3 protein. The sample has almost 350,000 distinct CDR3 sequences; about 20% are singletons. The sample comprised PBMCs or a T cell subset sorted from them (not recorded which). The receptors here all came from a man aged 18-30 years who had mild COVID-19 (a few samples of this study predate the infection). Cell type and time point are not known.

The chain has TRBV5-5 and TRBJ1-3, with D possibly TRBD1 on 6 matching bases. This CDR3 has 15 residues. V gave up 0 bases and J gave up 2 bases, with 9 bases separating them. Germline CDR1 is SGHKS and CDR2 is YYEKEE (reference sequence). CDR3 residues: CASSLGGGAGNTIYF. DNA for the CDR3: TGTGCCAGCAGCTTGGGAGGGGGAGCTGGAAACACCATATATTTT.

The chain recombines TRBV7-2 with TRBJ1-5, with D perhaps TRBD1 (5 bases). The CDR3 extends over 15 amino acids. CDR1 and CDR2 (germline): SGHTA, FQGNSA. V was pared by 3 bases and J by 5 bases, with 14 bases between. The CDR3 DNA is TGTGCCAGCAGCTTGTCTTATGGGGGGGATCAGCCCCAGCATTTT. This encodes CASSLSYGGDQPQHF.

The chain couples TRBV12-3 or TRBV12-4 to TRBJ2-7, with D perhaps assigned TRBD1 or TRBD2 (6 bases each). Trimming shortened V by 6 bases and J by 1 base, and 16 bases separated the two germline ends. This CDR3 spans 15 amino acids. CDR3 sequence: CASSRPGARSYEQYF. The CDR3 DNA sequence: TGTGCCAGCAGCCGACCGGGGGCCCGTTCCTACGAGCAGTACTTC.

The chain joins TRBV29-1 to TRBJ2-2, with D unclear. Per the germline V gene, CDR1 is SQVTM and CDR2 is ANQGSEA. The V and J ends lost 5 bases and 1 base respectively, with 14 bases between them. The CDR3 totals 15 residues. This chain's CDR3 is CSVRSHPLNTGELFF. The CDR3, as DNA: TGCAGCGTTCGGTCGCACCCGCTGAACACCGGGGAGCTGTTTTTT.

This clonotype was seen more than once but under ten times. The J gene is TRBJ2-7, the V gene TRBV7-9; perhaps D is TRBD1 or TRBD2 (5 bases each). The V and J ends lost 7 bases and 6 bases respectively, with 16 bases between them. Germline V lookup: CDR1 SEHNR, CDR2 FQNEAQ (reference sequence). CDR3 length: 13 amino acids. The CDR3 DNA sequence: TGTGCCAGCAACAGCTATAGAGGGGTCGAGCAGTACTTC. Protein: CASNSYRGVEQYF.

This clonotype was detected only a few times. The chain joins TRBV28 to TRBJ2-3; D may be TRBD2 (7 bases). CDR3 length: 13 amino acids. V was pared by 7 bases and J by 6 bases, with 14 bases between. Germline V gene sequence: CDR1 MDHEN, CDR2 SYDVKM. The CDR3 nucleotides read TGTGCCAGCACTATCCCGGGGGGCGATACGCAGTATTTT. Translating it yields CASTIPGGDTQYF.

The chain recombines TRBV20-1 with TRBJ2-7; D gene uncertain. Germline values: CDR1 DFQATT, CDR2 SNEGSKA (reference sequence). Trimming took 3 bases from V and 4 from J, leaving 13 bases between them. The CDR3 is made up of 13 amino acids. DNA for the CDR3: TGCAGTGCTAGGGCCGCTCCCGGGTACGAGCAGTACTTC. Its protein product is CSARAAPGYEQYF.

V usage is TRBV7-9 and J usage is TRBJ2-5, with 7 bases aligning to TRBD2. CDR1 is SEHNR, CDR2 FQNEAQ, per germline (reference sequence). The CDR3 consists of 15 residues. V lost 5 bases and J lost 2; bases outside the gene matches: 8. CDR3 DNA: TGTGCCAGCAGCCACCTCTGGCGGGGGCAAGAGACCCAGTACTTC. It translates to CASSHLWRGQETQYF.

The CDR3 loop is CAISESGQRNTEAFF. Here the CDR3 DNA reads TGTGCCATCAGTGAGTCAGGGCAGAGGAACACTGAAGCTTTCTTT. The chain couples TRBV10-3 to TRBJ1-1; D gene unclear. The V gene lost 0 bases and the J gene lost 1 base, with 9 bases spanning the gap. Germline values: CDR1 ENHRY, CDR2 SYGVKD. The CDR3 extends over 15 amino acids.

The chain couples TRBV12-3 or TRBV12-4 to TRBJ1-2; 9 positions agree with TRBD1. J was trimmed by 6 bases and V by 2 bases; bases with no gene match: 4. This CDR3 has 14 amino acids. DNA for the CDR3: TGTGCCAGCAGTTTAACGGACAGGGGAAATGGCTACACCTTC. Protein product: CASSLTDRGNGYTF.

V gene TRBV4-3 combines with J gene TRBJ1-2; TRBD1 agrees at 7 bases. Germline V gene lookup returns CDR1 LGHNA and CDR2 YSLEER. This CDR3 is built from 18 residues. After removal of 5 bases from V and 6 bases from J, the junction contained 21 bases not matched to a gene. CDR3 region: CASSKDPGTEGGADGYTF. The CDR3 DNA reads TGCGCCAGCAGCAAGGACCCCGGGACAGAAGGTGGGGCAGATGGCTACACCTTC.

This clonotype was observed many times. The chain employs TRBV7-8 and TRBJ2-7; the D is unclear. V dropped 1 base and J dropped 3 bases, with 4 bases sitting between them. CDR3 length equals 12 residues. Germline loops: CDR1 SGHVS, CDR2 FQNEAQ. The CDR3 spells CASSLVGYEQYF. The CDR3 region has the DNA TGTGCCAGCAGCTTAGTGGGCTACGAGCAGTACTTC.

This clonotype was observed a handful of times. The chain employs TRBV28 and TRBJ2-7, with D perhaps matching TRBD2 (5 bases). CDR1 and CDR2 from the germline V gene are MDHEN and SYDVKM. This CDR3 spans 14 amino acids. Deletions cut 6 bases from V and 2 bases from J, with 14 bases between. Here the CDR3 reads CASSPGLVAYEQYV. Written as DNA, the CDR3 is TGTGCCAGCAGCCCTGGACTCGTCGCCTACGAGCAGTACGTC.

In this sample, this clonotype turned up a few times. The J gene is TRBJ1-4, the V gene TRBV5-6; 8 bases fit TRBD1. V gave up 2 bases and J gave up 4 bases; unmatched junction bases: 4. There are 15 residues in the CDR3. Looked up from germline, CDR1 is SGHDT and CDR2 is YYEEEE. CDR3 DNA sequence: TGTGCCAGCAGCTTCCGGGACAGGCTTAATGAAAAACTGTTTTTT. This codes for CASSFRDRLNEKLFF. The whole variable domain, filled in from reference TRBV5-6 and TRBJ1-4, reads DAGVTQSPTHLIKTRGQQVTLRCSPKSGHDTVSWYQQALGQGPQFIFQYYEEEERQRGNFPDRFSGHQFPNYSSELNVNALLLGDSALYLCASSFRDRLNEKLFFGSGTQLSVL.

This clonotype was picked up a small number of times. V is TRBV20-1 and J is TRBJ2-1; 11 bases agree with TRBD2. The CDR3 covers 16 residues. Germline trimming cut 3 bases from V and 7 bases from J; bases unmatched to any gene: 11. Germline values: CDR1 DFQATT, CDR2 SNEGSKA (reference sequence). The DNA for the CDR3 is TGCAGTGCTAGGGATCTTAGCGGGGGGGCCCCAAATGAGCAGTTCTTC. Its translation is CSARDLSGGAPNEQFF.

The chain employs TRBV6-2 or TRBV6-3 and TRBJ2-5; a possible D gene is TRBD2 (5 bases). The V gene lost 0 bases and the J gene lost 4 bases, with 9 bases spanning the gap. The length of the CDR3 is 14 residues. Per germline, CDR1 MNHEY and CDR2 SVGEGT. CDR3 in DNA: TGTGCCAGCAGTTACTCTCTAGCACGAGAGACCCAGTACTTC. It translates to CASSYSLARETQYF.

This clonotype was seen a few times. This chain uses TRBV4-1 with TRBJ2-7, with 7 nucleotides matching TRBD2. Per the germline V gene, CDR1 is MGHRA and CDR2 is YSYEKL. Trimming removed 4 bases from V and 2 bases from J; junction bases left unmatched: 8. The CDR3 consists of 15 residues. CDR3 amino acids: CASSLRGNLPYEQYF. The CDR3, as DNA: TGCGCCAGCAGCCTGCGGGGGAACCTCCCCTACGAGCAGTACTTC.

This chain uses TRBV7-2 with TRBJ2-5; D may be TRBD1 (5 bases). Germline loops: CDR1 SGHTA, CDR2 FQGNSA. V was pared by 5 bases and J by 5 bases, with 15 bases between. CDR3 length equals 14 residues. DNA of the CDR3: TGTGCCAGCAGCCGATCCAGGGTGTCCGAGACCCAGTACTTC. Amino acids: CASSRSRVSETQYF.

This clonotype was picked up a small number of times. The CDR3 spells CSASGTRDTIYF. CDR3 bases: TGCAGTGCTTCGGGCACCCGGGACACCATATATTTT. The V call is TRBV20-1, the J call TRBJ1-3; D ambiguous. CDR3 length: 12 residues. Germline CDR1 is DFQATT and CDR2 is SNEGSKA (reference sequence). Between the trimmed V and J ends, which lost 5 bases and 8 bases, there was a span of 13 bases.

The chain has TRBV20-1 and TRBJ1-5, with 11 bases that match TRBD1. CDR1 and CDR2 (germline): DFQATT, SNEGSKA (reference sequence). The CDR3 totals 17 residues. Trimming took 1 base from V and 0 from J; bases not matched to a gene: 5. DNA for the CDR3: TGCAGTGCTAGAGGGGGGACAGGGGGATATAGCAATCAGCCCCAGCATTTT. As protein: CSARGGTGGYSNQPQHF.

Ten or more counts support this clonotype. V is TRBV27 and J is TRBJ1-1; a possible D gene is TRBD1 (5 bases). CDR1 is MNHEY and CDR2 is SMNVEV in the germline V gene (reference sequence). The CDR3 totals 14 residues. V was trimmed by 3 bases and J by 5 bases, leaving 13 bases between them. The CDR3 region has the DNA TGTGCCAGCAGTTTCTTAGGGGAAGGGACTGAAGCTTTCTTT. Its protein product is CASSFLGEGTEAFF.

This clonotype was counted a few times. The rearrangement uses TRBV4-1 and TRBJ2-5; D gene uncertain. CDR1 and CDR2 (germline): MGHRA, YSYEKL. The CDR3 totals 16 residues. V was pared by 0 bases and J by 4 bases, with 15 bases between. The CDR3 coding sequence is TGCGCCAGCAGCCAAGAGATAAGGCCCCTGGGAGAGACCCAGTACTTC. It codes for CASSQEIRPLGETQYF.

This chain links TRBV5-1 with TRBJ2-7, with 8 bases that match TRBD1. The germline gives CDR1 SGHRS, CDR2 YFSETQ. CDR3 length: 15 residues. Germline trimming cut 3 bases from V and 2 bases from J; bases unmatched to any gene: 7. In nucleotides, the CDR3 is TGCGCCAGCAGCTCGGGGGACAGGTCGACCTACGAGCAGTACTTC. The encoded protein is CASSSGDRSTYEQYF.

The sample holds a few counts of this clonotype. The V gene is TRBV7-2, the J gene TRBJ2-1, with D unclear. Trimming stripped 4 bases from V and 9 bases from J, with 13 bases between. Germline V CDR1 and CDR2: SGHTA, FQGNSA. There are 13 residues in the CDR3. CDR3 sequence (DNA): TGTGCCAGCAGCTCCGGGCCCAGCCGTGAGCAGTTCTTC. It yields the protein CASSSGPSREQFF.

This clonotype was seen more than once but under ten times. Here the CDR3 reads CSGILGTSGIYEQFF. The CDR3 DNA is TGCAGCGGGATACTCGGGACTAGCGGGATATATGAGCAGTTCTTC. The gene calls are TRBV29-1 and TRBJ2-1; TRBD2 aligns across 13 bases. From germline, CDR1 is SQVTM and CDR2 ANQGSEA. This CDR3 has 15 amino acids. Germline trimming cut 7 bases from V and 8 bases from J; bases unmatched to any gene: 11.

The chain uses TRBV12-5 and TRBJ2-7, with 12 bases matching TRBD1. The CDR3 has 14 residues. The junction had 4 bases not matched to a gene; V was cut back by 5 bases and J by 5 bases. Germline CDR1 LGHNT, CDR2 FRNRAP. Written as DNA, the CDR3 is TGTGCTAGTGGTCCGGGACAGGGGGCGGACGAGCAGTACTTC. It is translated as CASGPGQGADEQYF.

This chain uses TRBV7-2 with TRBJ2-2, with 12 bases lining up with TRBD2. With V trimmed by 2 bases and J by 10 bases, 11 bases remained unmatched. The CDR3 length is 17 residues. The V gene's germline CDR1 is SGHTA and CDR2 FQGNSA. This CDR3 reads CASSLLRLAGGPVELFF. For the CDR3, the DNA is TGTGCCAGCAGCTTACTACGGCTAGCGGGGGGGCCGGTGGAGCTGTTTTTT.